This T cell receptor beta chain came from a study of cytomegalovirus exposure and HLA in healthy donors. Notes on the study in general: A later analysis revealed that TCR association rates differed between HLA loci, peaking at DRB1 and bottoming out at HLA-C. 87-base-pair reads could not separate some V segments, including TRBV6-2 and TRBV6-3. Roughly even sequencing depth across donors was the assumption behind the presence/absence analyses.

The PCR was carried out with 60 Vbeta primers and 13 Jbeta primers. The table came from immunoSEQ multiplex PCR; TCRdb's copy has only in-frame clones and leaves some out. Of about 190,000 clones listed, 80% to 85% are singletons. CDR1 and CDR2 from the germline V gene are MGHRA and YSYEKL. The junction had 8 bases not matched to a gene; V was cut back by 3 bases and J by 10 bases. CDR3 length: 15 residues. Likely unrecorded immune exposures existed in these nominally healthy donors. Points on this clone: No antigen is known for it.

The clonotype originates from a boy between 10 and 17 years old in good health and CMV-seronegative. V is TRBV4-1 and J is TRBJ2-1; 11 nucleotides agree with TRBD2. The sample consisted of PBMCs. The CDR3 DNA is TGCGCCAGCAGCCACGGGGGACTAGCGGAGGGGGAGCAGTTCTTC. It specifies CASSHGGLAEGEQFF.